This T cell receptor beta chain was captured by sequencing in a study of T cell repertoires in cytomegalovirus infection. For the study at large: Through public TCR beta signatures, both CMV infection and matching HLA type were indicated.

One entry per CDR3 protein, called by TCRdb with MiXCR from the reads. The sample has 600,000 to 800,000 distinct CDR3 sequences; 20% to 25% are singletons. This CDR3 is built from 19 residues. The V gene end was trimmed by 5 bases and the J gene end by 0 bases; junction bases not matched to a gene: 15. Germline V lookup: CDR1 SEHNR, CDR2 FQNEAQ (reference sequence). Sequencing used CD8+ T cells from PBMCs. The chain recombines TRBV7-9 with TRBJ2-1; 8 bases agree with TRBD2. This TCR came from a human donor in good health (CMV status not recorded). Some clones in this sample may be carry-over from other donors' samples. In DNA, the CDR3 is TGTGCCAGCAGCCACACGGGGGGGGGGGAGAGTAGCTCCTACAATGAGCAGTTCTTC. Protein: CASSHTGGGESSSYNEQFF.